Listed below are T cell receptor beta chains from one sample, sequenced in a study of cytomegalovirus exposure and HLA in healthy donors. Clones were sequenced by immunoSEQ multiplex PCR, and TCRdb holds only the in-frame ones, with some missing. The table lists some 200,000 clones, roughly 79% of them singletons, with 0.58% in the top ten. Sequenced sample: PBMCs. The receptors derive from a woman in her forties in good health and CMV-seronegative. Each CDR3 is given with its conserved first and last residue. The D gene is left open where the match is weak. Rows give clone size only sometimes, using once, few, many, or a class for an expanded clone.

TRBJ2-7	TRBV5-5	-	-	TGTGCCAGCAGCTTTGGTGGGCTCTCCTACGAGCAGTACTTC	CASSFGGLSYEQYF
TRBJ1-2	TRBV30	-	TRBD1	TGTGCCTGGAGTTCCCTCCACAGGGGGCGCGATGGCTACACCTTC	CAWSSLHRGRDGYTF
TRBJ2-7	TRBV27	-	TRBD1	TGTGCCAGCAGCTCCGGACAGGGAGGACCCTACGAGCAGTACTTC	CASSSGQGGPYEQYF
TRBJ1-1	TRBV10-2	-	-	TGCGCCAGCAGTGAGTCGAGGTCACAGGGTACGGCGTTCTTT	CASSESRSQGTAFF
TRBJ2-7	TRBV5-1	-	TRBD2	TGCGCCAGCAGCTCTCTGGGGAGGGGCGAGCAGTACTTC	CASSSLGRGEQYF
TRBJ2-6	TRBV5-6	-	-	TGTGCCAGCAGCGATACAGGCTCTGGGGCCAACGTCCTGACTTTC	CASSDTGSGANVLTF
TRBJ1-1	TRBV7-5	-	-	TGTGCCAGAAGCCCTACAGGGAAAGGACCCACTGAAGCTTTCTTT	CARSPTGKGPTEAFF
TRBJ2-3	TRBV25-1	-	TRBD1	TGTGCCAGCAGTGAAGGGACAGGTCCTAGGACAGATACGCAGTATTTT	CASSEGTGPRTDTQYF
TRBJ2-7	TRBV2	-	-	TGTGCCAGCAGTGGGAGGGCCTACGAGCAGTACTTC	CASSGRAYEQYF
TRBJ1-6	TRBV4-3	-	-	TGCGCCAGCAGCCAAGGTTTACGTACCCAGGATTCACCCCTCCACTTT	CASSQGLRTQDSPLHF
TRBJ2-5	TRBV15	-	-	TGTGCCACCAGCAGAGAGTGGAGGGATTTGGAGACCCAGTACTTC	CATSREWRDLETQYF
TRBJ2-5	TRBV5-1	-	-	TGCGCCAGCAGCCCGTCCATTTCGGGGGTACAAGAGACCCAGTACTTC	CASSPSISGVQETQYF
TRBJ2-2	TRBV5-1	once	TRBD2	TGCGCCAGCAGCTGGACTAGCGGGCTGAACACCGGGGAGCTGTTTTTT	CASSWTSGLNTGELFF
TRBJ2-1	TRBV2	-	-	TGTGCCAGCAGTGAGTTCCGACAGTCCTACGACAATGAGCAGTTCTTC	CASSEFRQSYDNEQFF
TRBJ2-1	TRBV2	once	TRBD2	TGTGCCAGCAGAGCACTACCGGGACTAAGCTACAATGAGCAGTTCTTC	CASRALPGLSYNEQFF
TRBJ2-5	TRBV6-5	-	-	TGTGCCAGCAGTTACGGGGCGAGAGCCAGCCAAGAGACCCAGTACTTC	CASSYGARASQETQYF
TRBJ2-2	TRBV7-2	-	TRBD1	TGTGCCAGCAGCTACACAGGGGAGCCCACCGGGGAGCTGTTTTTT	CASSYTGEPTGELFF
TRBJ2-3	TRBV5-4	-	TRBD2	TGTGCCAGCAGCTTGGGACTAGCGGGGGGGTACACAGATACGCAGTATTTT	CASSLGLAGGYTDTQYF
TRBJ1-6	TRBV5-1	-	TRBD1	TGCGCCAGCAGCTTGGGCAGGGGGATAGGTTCACCCCTCCACTTT	CASSLGRGIGSPLHF
TRBJ1-3	TRBV2	-	TRBD1	TGTGCCAGCAGACAGGGGTCTGGAAACACCATATATTTT	CASRQGSGNTIYF
TRBJ2-3	TRBV10-3	-	-	TGTGCCATCAAGACGGGAGCGACAGATACGCAGTATTTT	CAIKTGATDTQYF
TRBJ2-7	TRBV11-3	few	-	TGTGCCAGCAGCTTCAGATCCGCCGAGCAGTACTTC	CASSFRSAEQYF
TRBJ2-7	TRBV4-3	-	TRBD1	TGCGCCAGCAGCCAAGAGGACAGGGGGGCCGAGCAGTACTTC	CASSQEDRGAEQYF
TRBJ1-2	TRBV4-3	-	-	TGCGCCAGCAGCCAAGTCAGGGCAGCTAACTATGGCTACACCTTC	CASSQVRAANYGYTF
TRBJ2-7	TRBV28	-	-	TGTGCCAGCAGTTTGCAAGGAGGGGGCGGCTACGAGCAGTACTTC	CASSLQGGGGYEQYF
TRBJ1-5	TRBV28	-	TRBD1	TGTGCCAGCAGTTTCCGGACAGGGTATCAGCCCCAGCATTTT	CASSFRTGYQPQHF
TRBJ2-7	TRBV28	-	TRBD1	TGTGCCAGCAGTTTGGGGCAGGGGGACTACGAGCAGTACTTC	CASSLGQGDYEQYF
TRBJ1-5	TRBV6-6	-	-	TGTGCCAGCAGTTACTCGCTGGACATCACGGTTGAGCCCCAGCATTTT	CASSYSLDITVEPQHF
TRBJ1-2	TRBV13	-	TRBD1	TGTGCCAGCAGCAGGACAGGGGATGGCTACACCTTC	CASSRTGDGYTF
TRBJ1-3	TRBV6-1	-	-	TGTGCCAGCAGTGAAAGGGCGGGGGTAAACACCATATATTTT	CASSERAGVNTIYF
TRBJ1-1	TRBV29-1	-	-	TGCAGCGCCATTGACAGGAACACTGAAGCTTTCTTT	CSAIDRNTEAFF
TRBJ2-1	TRBV5-6	-	TRBD1	TGTGCCAGCAGCTTGGAGGGGCGGAACAGGGGATATGAGCAGTTCTTC	CASSLEGRNRGYEQFF
TRBJ1-4	TRBV5-4	-	TRBD1	TGTGCCAGCAGCCGCCCAGGGGGCGATAGGACTAATGAAAAACTGTTTTTT	CASSRPGGDRTNEKLFF
TRBJ2-7	TRBV5-1	-	TRBD1	TGCGCCAGCAGCCCAGCCTCGGGACAGGGAGGGCAGTACTTC	CASSPASGQGGQYF
TRBJ1-4	TRBV7-9	-	-	TGTGCCAGCAGCTCCCCCCCCCAGGGGATGGATGAAAAACTGTTTTTT	CASSSPPQGMDEKLFF
TRBJ1-6	TRBV9	-	-	TGTGCCAGCAGCGCCACACAGGGTCCCTATAATTCACCCCTCCACTTT	CASSATQGPYNSPLHF
TRBJ2-1	TRBV2	-	-	TGTGCCAGCGGGGGGTACAATGAGCAGTTCTTC	CASGGYNEQFF
TRBJ2-3	TRBV30	-	TRBD2	TGTGCCTGGAGTCGGGGGACTAGCGGGTCCACAGATACGCAGTATTTT	CAWSRGTSGSTDTQYF
TRBJ1-5	TRBV6-1	-	TRBD1	TGTGCCAGCAGTGAAACAGGGGGTTATCAGCCCCAGCATTTT	CASSETGGYQPQHF
TRBJ2-1	TRBV30	-	TRBD2	TGTGCCTTGCTGGGACTAGCGGGGGGAAGGAATGAGCAGTTCTTC	CALLGLAGGRNEQFF
TRBJ1-1	TRBV6-5	-	-	TGTGCCAGCGCACGGGACTCCAGCACTGAAGCTTTCTTT	CASARDSSTEAFF
TRBJ2-3	TRBV6-6	-	TRBD2	TGTGCCAGCAGCCAAGGACTAGTATTACATTTT	CASSQGLVLHF
TRBJ2-7	TRBV2	-	TRBD2	TGTGCCAGCAGGATCTCTTCTCGGGAGGGTAGGGGCTACGAGCAGTACTTC	CASRISSREGRGYEQYF
TRBJ2-5	TRBV29-1	-	-	TGCAGCGTTGAGGAGGACTGGCAAGAGACCCAGTACTTC	CSVEEDWQETQYF
TRBJ1-5	TRBV12-5	-	-	TGTGCTAGTGCCTCGGCGGGGGGTCAGCCCCAGCATTTT	CASASAGGQPQHF
TRBJ2-3	TRBV6-4	-	TRBD2	TGTGCCAGCAGCGCACTGACCGGGGGGGGCACAGATACGCAGTATTTT	CASSALTGGGTDTQYF
TRBJ1-1	TRBV5-1	-	-	TGCGCCAGCAGCTTGGAGGGGCCAGGGGTGGGCACTGAAGCTTTCTTT	CASSLEGPGVGTEAFF
TRBJ2-1	TRBV7-3	-	TRBD1	TGTGCCAGCAGCCGGGACAGGGGAGTAATCAATGAGCAGTTCTTC	CASSRDRGVINEQFF
TRBJ1-2	TRBV6-5	once	-	TGTGCCAGCAGAACCGAGGGCGGTGGCTACACCTTC	CASRTEGGGYTF
TRBJ1-2	TRBV5-4	-	TRBD1	TGTGCCAGCAGCTTGGCCGGGACAGACTATGGCTACACCTTC	CASSLAGTDYGYTF
TRBJ1-2	TRBV4-3	-	-	TGCGCCAGCAGCCAAGATCGGGGAGGGGGGCAGGGCTATGGCTACACCTTC	CASSQDRGGGQGYGYTF
TRBJ1-3	TRBV4-1	-	-	TGCGCCAGCAGACAACAGGGTTCTGGAAACACCATATATTTT	CASRQQGSGNTIYF
TRBJ2-2	TRBV7-2	-	TRBD2	TGTGCCAGCACACGACTAGCGGGGGGGCAGGGCGGGGAGCTGTTTTTT	CASTRLAGGQGGELFF
TRBJ1-6	TRBV6-4	-	TRBD1	TGTGCCAGCAGTGACTCGAACAGGGGTTCACCCCTCCACTTT	CASSDSNRGSPLHF
TRBJ1-4	TRBV29-1	-	-	TGCAGCGTTTATCCAGGTCCAACTAATGAAAAACTGTTTTTT	CSVYPGPTNEKLFF
TRBJ2-1	TRBV5-4	-	-	TGTGCCAGCAGCAGAAGCGAGGGGGTTGTCTACAATGAGCAGTTCTTC	CASSRSEGVVYNEQFF
TRBJ1-5	TRBV7-2	-	TRBD1	TGTGCCAGCAGCTTGGGGACAGGGGGGTGGGACAATCAGCCCCAGCATTTT	CASSLGTGGWDNQPQHF
TRBJ2-2	TRBV12-5	-	TRBD2	TGTGCTAGTTCCAACCCACCCGGGCTAGCGGCGAACACCGGGGAGCTGTTTTTT	CASSNPPGLAANTGELFF
TRBJ1-6	TRBV7-2	-	TRBD1	TGTGCCAGCAGCCCCTACAGGGGACTTCGGTATAATTCACCCCTCCACTTT	CASSPYRGLRYNSPLHF
TRBJ2-7	TRBV11-2	-	-	TGTGCCAGCAGCTTACAGTCCTACGAGCAGTACTTC	CASSLQSYEQYF